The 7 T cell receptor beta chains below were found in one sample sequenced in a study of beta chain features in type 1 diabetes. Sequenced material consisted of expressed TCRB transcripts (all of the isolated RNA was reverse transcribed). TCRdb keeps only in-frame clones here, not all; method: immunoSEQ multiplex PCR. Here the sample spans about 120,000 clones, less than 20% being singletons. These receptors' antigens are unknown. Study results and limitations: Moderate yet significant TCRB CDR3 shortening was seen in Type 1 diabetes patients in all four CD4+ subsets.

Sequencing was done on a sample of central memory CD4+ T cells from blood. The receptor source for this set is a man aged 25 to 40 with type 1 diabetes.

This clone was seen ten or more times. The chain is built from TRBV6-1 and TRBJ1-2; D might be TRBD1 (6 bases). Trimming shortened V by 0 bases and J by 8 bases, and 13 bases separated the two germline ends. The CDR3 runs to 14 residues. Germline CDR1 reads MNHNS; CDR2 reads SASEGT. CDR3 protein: CASSEALQGYGYTF. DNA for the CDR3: TGTGCCAGCAGTGAAGCGCTTCAGGGGTACGGCTACACCTTC.

The CDR3 DNA is TGTGCCTGGAGTGTCAATGCCGGAAATCAGCCCCAGCATTTT. Translation: CAWSVNAGNQPQHF. The chain has TRBV30 and TRBJ1-5; D is undetermined. Germline assignment: CDR1 GTSNPN and CDR2 SVGIG (reference sequence). The ends were cut back, 0 bases at V and 4 bases at J, with 10 bases in the middle. This CDR3 has 14 residues.

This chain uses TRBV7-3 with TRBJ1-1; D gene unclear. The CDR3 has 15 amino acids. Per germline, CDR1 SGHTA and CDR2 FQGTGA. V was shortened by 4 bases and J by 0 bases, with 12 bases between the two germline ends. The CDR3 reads CASSSTAALNTEAFF. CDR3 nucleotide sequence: TGTGCCAGCAGCTCAACAGCTGCGTTGAACACTGAAGCTTTCTTT.

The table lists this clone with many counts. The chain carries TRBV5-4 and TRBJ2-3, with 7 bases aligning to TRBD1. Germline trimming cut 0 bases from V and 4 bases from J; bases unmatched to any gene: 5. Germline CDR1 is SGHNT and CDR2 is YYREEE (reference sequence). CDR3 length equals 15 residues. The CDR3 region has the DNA TGTGCCAGCAGCTTGGGACAGGGTCCATCAGATACGCAGTATTTT. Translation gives CASSLGQGPSDTQYF.

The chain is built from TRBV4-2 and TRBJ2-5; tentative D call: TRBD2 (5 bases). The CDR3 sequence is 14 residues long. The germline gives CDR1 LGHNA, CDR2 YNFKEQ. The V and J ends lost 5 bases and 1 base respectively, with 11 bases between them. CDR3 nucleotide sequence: TGTGCCAGCAGCTTAGGCCTAGCCCAAGAGACCCAGTACTTC. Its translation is CASSLGLAQETQYF.

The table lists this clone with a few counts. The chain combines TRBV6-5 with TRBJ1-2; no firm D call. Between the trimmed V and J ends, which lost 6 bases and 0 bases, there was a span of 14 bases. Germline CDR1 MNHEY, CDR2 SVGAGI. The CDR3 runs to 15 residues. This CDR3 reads CASRLETYSNYGYTF. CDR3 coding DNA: TGTGCCAGCAGGCTGGAGACTTACTCTAACTATGGCTACACCTTC.

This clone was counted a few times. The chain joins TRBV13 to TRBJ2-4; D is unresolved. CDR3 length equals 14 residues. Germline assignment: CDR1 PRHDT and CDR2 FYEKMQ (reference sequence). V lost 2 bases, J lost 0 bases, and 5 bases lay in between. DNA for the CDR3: TGTGCCAGCAGCTTAACGGGAGCCAAAAACATTCAGTACTTC. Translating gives CASSLTGAKNIQYF.